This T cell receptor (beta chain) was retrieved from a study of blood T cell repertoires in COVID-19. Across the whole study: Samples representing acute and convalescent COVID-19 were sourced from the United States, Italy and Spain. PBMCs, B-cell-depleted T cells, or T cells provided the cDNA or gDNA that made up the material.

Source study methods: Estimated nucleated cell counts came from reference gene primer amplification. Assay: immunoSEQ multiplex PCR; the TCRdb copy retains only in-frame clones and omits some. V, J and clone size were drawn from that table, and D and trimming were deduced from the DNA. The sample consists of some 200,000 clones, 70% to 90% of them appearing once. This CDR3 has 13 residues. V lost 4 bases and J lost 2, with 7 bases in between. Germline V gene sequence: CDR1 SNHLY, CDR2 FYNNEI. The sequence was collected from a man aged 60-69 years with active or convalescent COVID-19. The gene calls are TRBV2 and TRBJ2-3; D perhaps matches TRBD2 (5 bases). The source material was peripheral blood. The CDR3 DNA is TGTGCCAGCAGTGGAGGGTACACAGATACGCAGTATTTT. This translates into CASSGGYTDTQYF.